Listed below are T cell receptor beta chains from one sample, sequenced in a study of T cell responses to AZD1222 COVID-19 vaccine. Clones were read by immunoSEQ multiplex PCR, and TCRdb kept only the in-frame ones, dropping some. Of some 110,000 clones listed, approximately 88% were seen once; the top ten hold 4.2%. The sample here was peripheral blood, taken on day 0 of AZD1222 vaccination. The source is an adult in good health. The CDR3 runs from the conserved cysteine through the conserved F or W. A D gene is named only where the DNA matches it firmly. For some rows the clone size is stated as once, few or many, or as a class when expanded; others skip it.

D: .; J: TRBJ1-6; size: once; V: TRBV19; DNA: TGTGCCAGTAGTGTGCGCGGACAGTATAATTCACCCCTCCACTTT; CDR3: CASSVRGQYNSPLHF
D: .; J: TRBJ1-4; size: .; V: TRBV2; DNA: TGTGCCAGCAGGAAACAGGCCTCGAATGAAAAACTGTTTTTT; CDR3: CASRKQASNEKLFF
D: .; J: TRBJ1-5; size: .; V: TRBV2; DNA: TGTGCCAGCAGTTTAAGCCTCGGCCGTCAGCCCCAGCATTTT; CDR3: CASSLSLGRQPQHF
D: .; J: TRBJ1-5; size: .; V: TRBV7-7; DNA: TGTGCTAGCAGCCCGACTGGGGGCGTAGGCAATCAGCCCCAGCATTTT; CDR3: CASSPTGGVGNQPQHF
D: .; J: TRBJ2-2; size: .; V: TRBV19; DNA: TGTGCCAGTTCGCGGATCACAACCACCGGGGAGCTGTTTTTT; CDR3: CASSRITTTGELFF
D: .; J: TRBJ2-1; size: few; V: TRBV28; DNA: TGTGCCAGCAGTTTTCGGGCCTCCGCCCAGTTCTTC; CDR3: CASSFRASAQFF
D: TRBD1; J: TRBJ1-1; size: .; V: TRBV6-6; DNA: TGTGCCAGCAGATACCCACAGGGGGCAGTGAACACTGAAGCTTTCTTT; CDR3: CASRYPQGAVNTEAFF
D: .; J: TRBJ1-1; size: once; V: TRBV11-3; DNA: TGTGCCAGCAGCTTACAAATGAACACTGAAGCTTTCTTT; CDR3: CASSLQMNTEAFF
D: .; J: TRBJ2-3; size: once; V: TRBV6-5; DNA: TGTGCCAGCGGGGCCAGGGACGCAGATACGCAGTATTTT; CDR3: CASGARDADTQYF
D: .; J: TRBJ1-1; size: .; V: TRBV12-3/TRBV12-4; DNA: TGTGCCAGCAGTCGGGGGTTGGCCACTGAAGCTTTCTTT; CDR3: CASSRGLATEAFF
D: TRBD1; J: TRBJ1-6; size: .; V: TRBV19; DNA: TGTGCCAGTAGTGTTACAGGGGAGGATTCACCCCTCCACTTT; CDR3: CASSVTGEDSPLHF
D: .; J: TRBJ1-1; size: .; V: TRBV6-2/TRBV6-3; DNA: TGTGCCAGCAGTTGGCAAGGCACTGAAGCTTTCTTT; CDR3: CASSWQGTEAFF
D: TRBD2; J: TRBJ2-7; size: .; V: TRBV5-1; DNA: TGCGCCAGCAGCCGGTGGGGACTAGTAAACTACGAGCAGTACTTC; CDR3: CASSRWGLVNYEQYF
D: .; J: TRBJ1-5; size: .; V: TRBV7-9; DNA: TGTGCCAGCAGCTTTTCAGTTTTTCAGCCCCAGCATTTT; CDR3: CASSFSVFQPQHF
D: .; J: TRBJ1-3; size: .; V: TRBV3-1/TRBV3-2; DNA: TGTGCCAGCAGCCAACGGTCCTCTGGAAACACCATATATTTT; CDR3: CASSQRSSGNTIYF
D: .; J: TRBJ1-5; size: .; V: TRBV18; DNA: TGTGCCAGCTCCCCCGACCGGGGCGGCAATCAGCCCCAGCATTTT; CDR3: CASSPDRGGNQPQHF
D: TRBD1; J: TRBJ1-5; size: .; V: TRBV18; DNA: TGTGCCAGCTCACCAGGGACAGGGAAGGGCGGTCAGCCCCAGCATTTT; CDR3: CASSPGTGKGGQPQHF
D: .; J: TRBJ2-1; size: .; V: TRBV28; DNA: TGTGCCAGCAGCTCTATGCGGGCGTCGAGCTCCTACAATGAGCAGTTCTTC; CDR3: CASSSMRASSSYNEQFF
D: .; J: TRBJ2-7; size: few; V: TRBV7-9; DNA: TGTGCCAGCAGTCCTCCGACAGGCTACGAGCAGTACTTC; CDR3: CASSPPTGYEQYF
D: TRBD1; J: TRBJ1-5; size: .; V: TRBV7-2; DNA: TGTGCCAGCAGCGCGGGACAGACGGTCGATCAGCCCCAGCATTTT; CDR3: CASSAGQTVDQPQHF
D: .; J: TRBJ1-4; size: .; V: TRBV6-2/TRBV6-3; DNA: TGTGCCAGCAGTTTCTCTGGGTGGGACGAAAAACTGTTTTTT; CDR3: CASSFSGWDEKLFF
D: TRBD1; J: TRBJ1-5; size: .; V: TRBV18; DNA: TGTGCCAGCTCACCAGGGACAGAGGTAGCCCAGCCCCAGCATTTT; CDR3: CASSPGTEVAQPQHF
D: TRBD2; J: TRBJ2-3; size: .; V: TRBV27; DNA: TGTGCCAGCACGGGTAGCGGGACATATAGCACAGATACGCAGTATTTT; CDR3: CASTGSGTYSTDTQYF
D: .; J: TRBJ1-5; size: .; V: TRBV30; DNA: TGTGCCTGGAGTTTTACGGGGTCGAGAAATCAGCCCCAGCATTTT; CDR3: CAWSFTGSRNQPQHF
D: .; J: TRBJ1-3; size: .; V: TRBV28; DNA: TGTGCCAGCAGGACGACGGGAAGGATCTCTGGAAACACCATATATTTT; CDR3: CASRTTGRISGNTIYF
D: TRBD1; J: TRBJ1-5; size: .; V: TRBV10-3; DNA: TGTGCCATCAGGGGACAGGGGGATCAGCCCCAGCATTTT; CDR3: CAIRGQGDQPQHF
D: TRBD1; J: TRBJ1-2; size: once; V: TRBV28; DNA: TGTGCCAGCAGTACGGGACAGGGGGGTAACTATGGCTACACCTTC; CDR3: CASSTGQGGNYGYTF
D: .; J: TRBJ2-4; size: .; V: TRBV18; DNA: TGTGCCAGCTCACCGGAGGCTCTGCTGGCCAAAAACATTCAGTACTTC; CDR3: CASSPEALLAKNIQYF
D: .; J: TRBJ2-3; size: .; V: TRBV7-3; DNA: TGTGCCAGCAGCTCCTCAGGCCAGGCAGATACGCAGTATTTT; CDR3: CASSSSGQADTQYF
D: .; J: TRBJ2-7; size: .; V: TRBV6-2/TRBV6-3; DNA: TGTGCCAGCAGTTACTTCTCAGGGAGGGAGCAGTACTTC; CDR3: CASSYFSGREQYF
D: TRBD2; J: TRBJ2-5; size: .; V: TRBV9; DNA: TGTGCCAGCAGCCCTCCTACCGGGGGAGGGTTGCAAGAGACCCAGTACTTC; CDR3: CASSPPTGGGLQETQYF
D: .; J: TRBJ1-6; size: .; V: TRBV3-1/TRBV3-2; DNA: TGTGCCAGCAGCCAGAGGGACGGGGATAGCTCCTATAATTCACCCCTCCACTTT; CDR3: CASSQRDGDSSYNSPLHF
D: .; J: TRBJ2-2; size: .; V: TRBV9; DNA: TGTGCCAGCAGAGAAGCACCTACAGGGAGGGCGTCCGCCGGGGAGCTGTTTTTT; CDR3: CASREAPTGRASAGELFF
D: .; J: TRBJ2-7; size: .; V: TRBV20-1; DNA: TGCAGTGCTAGTAATCCGGGGGCAGACTACGAGCAGTACTTC; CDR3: CSASNPGADYEQYF
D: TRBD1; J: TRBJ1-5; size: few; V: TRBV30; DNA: TGTGCCTGGGGAGACAGGGAGAATCAGCCCCAGCATTTT; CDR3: CAWGDRENQPQHF
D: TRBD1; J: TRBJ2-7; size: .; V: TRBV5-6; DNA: TGTGCCAGCAGCTCAGGGACAGAAGCCTACGAGCAGTACTTC; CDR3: CASSSGTEAYEQYF
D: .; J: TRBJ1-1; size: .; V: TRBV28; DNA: TGTGCCAGCAGTGCCCCGGACAGGAACACTGAAGCTTTCTTT; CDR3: CASSAPDRNTEAFF
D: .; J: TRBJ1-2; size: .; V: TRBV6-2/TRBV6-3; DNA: TGTGCCAGAAGTGACAGAAACTATGGCTACACCTTC; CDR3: CARSDRNYGYTF
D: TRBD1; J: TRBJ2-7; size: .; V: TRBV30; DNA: TGTGCCTGGAGTAGCAACAGGGGGCAGAGGGGCGAGCAGTACTTC; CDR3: CAWSSNRGQRGEQYF
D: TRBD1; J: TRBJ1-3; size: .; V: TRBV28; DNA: TGTGCCAGCAGTACAGGCCGGGGACAGTCTGGAAACACCATATATTTT; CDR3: CASSTGRGQSGNTIYF
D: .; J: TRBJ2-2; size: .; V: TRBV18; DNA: TGTGCCAGCTCACCTAACAGGGTCACCGGGGAGCTGTTTTTT; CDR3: CASSPNRVTGELFF
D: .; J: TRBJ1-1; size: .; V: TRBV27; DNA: TGTGCCAGCAGTTTACCCGGACAGACTGAAGCTTTCTTT; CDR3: CASSLPGQTEAFF
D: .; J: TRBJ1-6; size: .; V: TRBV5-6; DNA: TGTGCCAGCAGCTTGTCAGGGGTGGGGAGTTCACCCCTCCACTTT; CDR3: CASSLSGVGSSPLHF
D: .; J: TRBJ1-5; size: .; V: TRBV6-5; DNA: TGTGCCAGCAAGTCCGGGGTAAATCAGCCCCAGCATTTT; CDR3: CASKSGVNQPQHF
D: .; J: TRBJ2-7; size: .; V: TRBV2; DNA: TGTGCCAGCAGTCAACGAACTGGAAGGAATTACGAGCAGTACTTC; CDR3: CASSQRTGRNYEQYF
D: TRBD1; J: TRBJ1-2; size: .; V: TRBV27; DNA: TGTGCCAGCAGCTTAGGGGACAGGGTCGGTGGCTACACCTTC; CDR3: CASSLGDRVGGYTF